This entry is about one T cell receptor beta chain. Its antigen remains undetermined. No per-base quality is available; no much larger clone lies one base away. The intended sense of this specimen's time point label: pre-treatment sample, taken before nivolumab and TIL therapy. Adults with stage 4 NSCLC were enrolled in a dual-center phase I trial from 2017 to early 2020. Samples came from a single-arm, open-label phase I trial of tumor-infiltrating lymphocyte therapy with nivolumab in advanced non-small cell lung cancer. Blood mononuclear cells from EDTA tubes were isolated by Ficoll gradient, snap-frozen as pellets, and DNA was extracted with a Qiagen mini-prep kit. TCR beta CDR3 regions were amplified from genomic DNA with the immunoSEQ v3 hsTCRB kit using bias-controlled multiplex PCR. TCR libraries were sequenced on an Illumina NextSeq 500 to 1.5 million to 2.5 million read pairs for survey level or roughly 5-6.5 million for deep level. On the authors' methods: V, D and J genes were assigned, non-productive sequences were removed, and clonality was reported by immunoSEQ Analyzer software. Repertoires were compared by productive Simpson clonality and by the Morisita overlap index of productive TRB rearrangements between infused TIL and blood. Absolute clonotype counts in blood were estimated as lymphocyte count times CD3+ fraction times the clone's productive frequency. In TCRdb, the immuneACCESS table is reduced to in-frame sequences with V and J assigned. These tables do not hold every clone; where another copy was compared, an unresolved V gene accounts for under half, and the others remain unexplained. Clone size and V and J calls were adopted from that table, with D and trimming inferred from the DNA. The table for this sample lists more than 20,000 clones; more than 60% of them were counted only once. Of the sample, roughly 7% falls within the top ten clones.

This sample was taken from a study of TIL therapy for anti-PD-1-resistant metastatic lung cancer (dated by TCRdb to the early 2020s). Regarding the research as a whole: Tumors were harvested before any PD-1/PD-L1 blockade; patients then received nivolumab, and those progressing received lymphodepletion, expanded TIL infusion and IL-2. The cohort was composed predominantly of lung adenocarcinoma, with a few EGFR-mutant and two ALK-rearranged tumors included, and half of patients were identified as current or former smokers. Clonotypes were tracked across tumor, expanded TIL product and serial blood samples by T cell receptor beta sequencing of tumor and peripheral blood. A median non-synonymous tumor mutation burden of more than 1.2 mutations per megabase was determined across the cohort by whole-exome sequencing. Enrolled patients had a median age of approximately 49 years (range roughly 38-80) and a median tumor PD-L1 proportion score of around 6%.

Broader findings and caveats from the paper: Clonotypes from the infused TIL partially replaced the baseline peripheral repertoire and then declined over months, and persistence showed no apparent association with response. The study protocol defined all tumor marker inferences as exploratory. The cohort was highly selected, with more treatment-naive, never-smoker and oncogene-addicted patients than typical, limiting generalizability.

The sample consisted of blood, taken at baseline. The source of this sequence is a person between 30 and 79 years old with non-small cell lung cancer.

The DNA sequence is as follows: TGTGCCAGCAGTTTCGTAGCGGGAGGGCTCTACAATGAGCAGTTCTTC. It translates as CASSFVAGGLYNEQFF. The rearranged chain carries TRBV28 and TRBJ2-1, and 11 junction bases match TRBD2. Germline trimming: 3 bases from V, 3 bases from J; junction bases outside gene matches: 4. Taken from the germline V gene, the CDR1 and CDR2 loops are MDHEN and SYDVKM. The CDR3 measures 16 amino acids from cysteine to phenylalanine. The kept DNA is CDR3 alone, 48 bases in frame from the first base.